A selection of T cell receptor beta chains follows, all from one sample in a study of cytomegalovirus exposure and HLA in healthy donors. Sequencing was performed with immunoSEQ multiplex PCR; in TCRdb, only in-frame clones are kept and a portion is missing. Among 200,000 to 300,000 clones listed, 70% to 90% were seen once. What was sequenced was PBMCs. Receptors were obtained from a woman aged 40 to 50 in good health and CMV-seropositive. Both conserved end residues are part of each CDR3. Fields, in order: clone size, J gene, V gene, CDR3 protein. Size tells how often a clone was seen (once, few, many) or the class of an expanded clone, and some rows leave it out.

NA | TRBJ2-7 | TRBV30 | CAWGRGPDYEQYF
NA | TRBJ2-2 | TRBV5-4 | CASSVANTGELFF
once | TRBJ2-1 | TRBV9 | CASSRTNRNEQFF
few | TRBJ1-1 | TRBV7-9 | CASSSGQRTEAFF
NA | TRBJ2-2 | TRBV7-7 | CASSPSGSHTGELFF
NA | TRBJ2-5 | TRBV29-1 | CSVGQNRGGETQYF
few | TRBJ2-4 | TRBV4-1 | CASSQEGARVGNIQYF
NA | TRBJ2-7 | TRBV9 | CASSVGGNYEQYF
once | TRBJ2-5 | TRBV11-3 | CASSLTGSVETQYF
NA | TRBJ2-1 | TRBV28 | CASEGQFHNEQFF
NA | TRBJ1-2 | TRBV11-2 | CASRPPGAHGYTF
NA | TRBJ1-5 | TRBV28 | CASSFRGGPQHF
NA | TRBJ2-5 | TRBV4-3 | CASSQGGREETQYF
NA | TRBJ2-7 | TRBV6-5 | CASSYPPQWEGDEQYF
NA | TRBJ2-1 | TRBV4-1 | CASSQVRGHEQFF
NA | TRBJ1-1 | TRBV28 | CASRPGGAVEAFF
NA | TRBJ2-6 | TRBV4-3 | CASSQEGTGGAGGANGLTF
NA | TRBJ2-7 | TRBV11-2 | CASSLIPGLAGGRAYEQYF
NA | TRBJ2-3 | TRBV5-6 | CASSLFSGHADTQYF
NA | TRBJ2-3 | TRBV7-9 | CASSHKPGLADTDTQYF
once | TRBJ2-3 | TRBV7-9 | CASRTRGGVTDTQYF
NA | TRBJ2-5 | TRBV27 | CASSLASGSPETQYF
few | TRBJ2-1 | TRBV7-2 | CASSLVLAQGNEQFF
NA | TRBJ2-7 | TRBV11-3 | CASSGQAFYEQYF
NA | TRBJ2-7 | TRBV18 | CASSPRDSSLYEQYF
NA | TRBJ2-3 | TRBV7-2 | CASSAPDEGADTQYF
NA | TRBJ2-2 | TRBV7-3 | CASSPPGLAVTGELFF
NA | TRBJ1-1 | TRBV10-3 | CAIRPGTGGTEAFF
NA | TRBJ2-5 | TRBV9 | CASSVFGSGETQYF
once | TRBJ2-7 | TRBV28 | CASTLRTGTSGREQYF
NA | TRBJ2-3 | TRBV5-1 | CASSLSGSTDTQYF
NA | TRBJ1-1 | TRBV11-1 | CASSLGAAMNTEAFF
NA | TRBJ2-3 | TRBV13 | CASSLGGRASTDTQYF
NA | TRBJ2-5 | TRBV15 | CATSRDSSLFSAIQETQYF
NA | TRBJ1-5 | TRBV7-2 | CASSLALPGGTVNQPQHF
NA | TRBJ2-2 | TRBV7-9 | CASSPTGLAGTNTGELFF
NA | TRBJ1-5 | TRBV30 | CAWTQTGGNQPQHF
NA | TRBJ2-5 | TRBV18 | CASSPTLAGGGETQYF
NA | TRBJ2-1 | TRBV18 | CASSPEGRERYNEQFF
NA | TRBJ2-7 | TRBV5-4 | CASSLGQSNYEQYF
NA | TRBJ1-3 | TRBV5-1 | CASSLAGTGNTIYF
NA | TRBJ1-5 | TRBV28 | CASSLTRTGNSNQPQHF
NA | TRBJ2-7 | TRBV7-8 | CASSLAGTVSYEQYF
NA | TRBJ1-2 | TRBV19 | CASSTTGVGGRLHF
NA | TRBJ2-7 | TRBV6-6 | CASSYPQSAFDEQYF
NA | TRBJ2-1 | TRBV6-1 | CASSVGWRGLANEQFF
once | TRBJ2-1 | TRBV4-3 | CASSQETRGEQFF
NA | TRBJ2-7 | TRBV28 | CASSLPGSYEQYF
NA | TRBJ1-1 | TRBV13 | CASIGTAGRTEAFF
once | TRBJ1-4 | TRBV6-5 | CASSSRGQGNEKLFF
NA | TRBJ2-5 | TRBV5-1 | CASSYPQETQYF
NA | TRBJ2-1 | TRBV7-2 | CASSPGLADNEQFF
NA | TRBJ2-6 | TRBV11-3 | CASSRSGRTISGANVLTF
NA | TRBJ1-4 | TRBV6-5 | CASSYSWQGGLFF
NA | TRBJ2-7 | TRBV9 | CASSVSDTSYEQYF
NA | TRBJ2-5 | TRBV11-3 | CASSPTGAETQYF
NA | TRBJ2-1 | TRBV4-3 | CASSLGQGDEQFF